The clone carrying this T cell receptor beta chain came up a few times. The antigen remains undetermined. The data originate from a study of metastatic and nonmetastatic thyroid tumors. General observations from the study: Across blood and tumor, TCR beta diversity in malignant thyroid tumors was reportedly significantly higher than in benign nodules.

As handled by the study authors: A papillary thyroid cancer distant-metastasis classifier was built from CDR3 differences across clinicopathological groups. TCRdb reprocessed the PCR reads via MiXCR. The V and J calls were determined by TCRdb, not by the authors. The table has under 20,000 clones, about a fifth seen once. All patients were untreated before thyroid surgery. The germline V gene has CDR1 MNHEY and CDR2 SVGAGI. The ends were cut back, 6 bases at V and 6 bases at J, with 11 bases in the middle. The CDR3 is made up of 13 amino acids. The specimen sequenced was tumor tissue. J is TRBJ1-4 and V is TRBV6-5, with D uncertain. The TCR was taken from a female donor with papillary thyroid cancer or a benign thyroid nodule (not recorded which). Some clones in this sample may be carry-over from other donors' samples. CDR3 protein: CASRGWWDEKLFF. CDR3 bases: TGTGCCAGCAGGGGGTGGTGGGATGAAAAACTGTTTTTT.